This T cell receptor beta chain derives from a study of blood T cell repertoires in COVID-19. Libraries were prepared by immunoSEQ multiplex PCR; TCRdb keeps only in-frame clonotypes and omits some of them. This sample has over 450,000 clones, with about 89% found just once. The source material was peripheral blood. The sequence derives from a woman between 45 and 60 years old with COVID-19, enrolled during active disease.

CDR3 sequence (DNA): TGTGCCAGCAGTACAGGGGGGAGTCAGCCCCAGCATTTT. Residues: CASSTGGSQPQHF. The rearrangement uses TRBV2 and TRBJ1-5; TRBD1 matches 8 bases. With 5 bases clipped from V and 6 bases from J, the junction kept 3 bases outside the gene matches. The CDR3 sequence is 13 residues long. The germline V gene has CDR1 SNHLY and CDR2 FYNNEI.